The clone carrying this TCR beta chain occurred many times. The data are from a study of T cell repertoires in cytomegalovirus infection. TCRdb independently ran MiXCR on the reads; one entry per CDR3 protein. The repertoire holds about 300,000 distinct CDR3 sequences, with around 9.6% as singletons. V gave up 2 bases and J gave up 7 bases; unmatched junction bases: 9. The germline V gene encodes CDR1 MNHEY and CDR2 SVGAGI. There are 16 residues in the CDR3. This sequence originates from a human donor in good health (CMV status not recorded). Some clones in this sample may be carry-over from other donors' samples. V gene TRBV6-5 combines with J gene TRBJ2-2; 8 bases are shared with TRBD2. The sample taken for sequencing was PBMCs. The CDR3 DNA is TGTGCCAGCAGTTACCGGCAGCGGGGGCTGGGCGGGGAGCTGTTTTTT. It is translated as CASSYRQRGLGGELFF.